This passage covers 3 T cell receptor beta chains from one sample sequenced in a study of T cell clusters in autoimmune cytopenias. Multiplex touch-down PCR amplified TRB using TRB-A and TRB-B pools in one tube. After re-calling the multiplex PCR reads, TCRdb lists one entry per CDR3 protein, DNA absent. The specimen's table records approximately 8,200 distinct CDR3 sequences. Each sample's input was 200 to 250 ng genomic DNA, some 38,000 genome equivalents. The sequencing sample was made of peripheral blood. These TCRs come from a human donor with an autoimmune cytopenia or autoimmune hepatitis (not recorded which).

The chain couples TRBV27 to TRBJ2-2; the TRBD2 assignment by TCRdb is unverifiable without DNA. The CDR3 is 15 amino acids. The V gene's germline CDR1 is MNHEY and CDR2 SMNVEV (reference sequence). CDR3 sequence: CASSLGTLAAGELFF.

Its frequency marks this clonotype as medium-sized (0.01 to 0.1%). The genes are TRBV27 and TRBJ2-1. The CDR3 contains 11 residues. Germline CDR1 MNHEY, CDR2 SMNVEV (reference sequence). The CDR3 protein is CASSFGYEQFF.

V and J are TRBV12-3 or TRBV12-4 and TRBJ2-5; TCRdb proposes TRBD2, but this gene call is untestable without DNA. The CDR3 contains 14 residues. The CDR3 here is CASSPLPSQETQYF.